Listed below are T cell receptor beta chains from one sample, sequenced in a study of shared clonotypes between healthy human individuals. Here immunoSEQ multiplex PCR was the method, and the copy in TCRdb shows in-frame clones only, minus some. The data hold roughly 1 million clones, with about 70% observed a single time. Sequenced material: memory CD4+ T cells sorted from blood. The source of these receptors is a man younger than 35 in good health. Both conserved end residues are part of each CDR3. The order of the fields is clone size, J gene, D gene, V gene, CDR3 protein, CDR3 DNA. The D gene is left open where the match is weak. Not all rows give a size; the values are once, few, many and, for expanded clones, a class.

size: NA; J: TRBJ1-5; D: NA; V: TRBV19; CDR3: CASSSGGDNQPQHF; DNA: TGTGCCAGTAGCTCAGGAGGGGACAATCAGCCCCAGCATTTT
size: once; J: TRBJ2-3; D: NA; V: TRBV9; CDR3: CASSVAEGEGTDTQYF; DNA: TGTGCCAGCAGCGTAGCTGAGGGGGAGGGGACAGATACGCAGTATTTT
size: NA; J: TRBJ2-3; D: NA; V: TRBV4-3; CDR3: CASSQDGLSSTDTQYF; DNA: TGCGCCAGCAGCCAAGATGGGCTTTCTAGCACAGATACGCAGTATTTT
size: NA; J: TRBJ2-3; D: TRBD2; V: TRBV11-2; CDR3: CASSPSRGGRADTQYF; DNA: TGTGCCAGCAGCCCCTCCCGCGGGGGGCGGGCAGATACGCAGTATTTT
size: NA; J: TRBJ2-7; D: NA; V: TRBV6-6; CDR3: CASSYRPGAGYEQYF; DNA: TGTGCCAGCAGTTACCGGCCCGGTGCGGGCTACGAGCAGTACTTC
size: NA; J: TRBJ2-5; D: TRBD2; V: TRBV30; CDR3: CAWITAGRPTSGQETQYF; DNA: TGTGCCTGGATTACAGCGGGGCGCCCGACTAGCGGTCAAGAGACCCAGTACTTC
size: NA; J: TRBJ1-1; D: NA; V: TRBV5-1; CDR3: CASSLKGGTEAFF; DNA: TGCGCCAGCAGCTTAAAGGGGGGCACTGAAGCTTTCTTT
size: NA; J: TRBJ2-7; D: TRBD1; V: TRBV18; CDR3: CASSPRPGTADYEQYF; DNA: TGTGCCAGCTCACCCCGCCCCGGGACAGCTGACTACGAGCAGTACTTC
size: NA; J: TRBJ2-4; D: NA; V: TRBV19; CDR3: CASLPERQGGGDIQYF; DNA: TGTGCCAGCCTTCCCGAACGACAGGGAGGGGGAGACATTCAGTACTTC
size: NA; J: TRBJ2-3; D: NA; V: TRBV10-3; CDR3: CASMALANPTDTQYF; DNA: TGTGCCTCAATGGCGCTAGCGAACCCCACAGATACGCAGTATTTT
size: NA; J: TRBJ2-5; D: TRBD2; V: TRBV30; CDR3: CAWSRWGGETQYF; DNA: TGTGCCTGGAGTCGGTGGGGGGGAGAGACCCAGTACTTC
size: once; J: TRBJ1-4; D: NA; V: TRBV19; CDR3: CASSTQGRGEKLFF; DNA: TGTGCCAGTAGTACCCAGGGGAGGGGTGAAAAACTGTTTTTT